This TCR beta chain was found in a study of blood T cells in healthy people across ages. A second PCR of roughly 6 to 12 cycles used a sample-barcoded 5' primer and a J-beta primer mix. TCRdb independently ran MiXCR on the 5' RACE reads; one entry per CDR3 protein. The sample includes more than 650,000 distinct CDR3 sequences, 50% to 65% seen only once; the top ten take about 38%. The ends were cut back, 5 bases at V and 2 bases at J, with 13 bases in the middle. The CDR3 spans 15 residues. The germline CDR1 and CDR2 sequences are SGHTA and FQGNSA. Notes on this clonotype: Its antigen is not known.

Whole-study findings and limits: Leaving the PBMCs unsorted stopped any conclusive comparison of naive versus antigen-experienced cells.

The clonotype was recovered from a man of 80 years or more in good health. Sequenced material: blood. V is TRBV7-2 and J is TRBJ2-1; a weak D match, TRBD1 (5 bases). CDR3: CASSPWGDPYNEQFF. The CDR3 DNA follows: TGTGCCAGCAGCCCCTGGGGCGACCCCTACAATGAGCAGTTCTTC.